This is a list of T cell receptor beta chains from one sample in a study of molecular identifiers for immune sequencing clone quantification. One entry per CDR3 protein results from TCRdb running MiXCR on the PCR reads. The repertoire holds about 40,000 distinct CDR3 sequences, with roughly 22% as singletons. The sequencing input was naive CD8+ T cells from blood, with Jurkat cell RNA spiked in. These receptors were obtained from a human donor in good health. Some libraries in this study had Jurkat cell RNA spiked in. The CDR3 runs from the conserved cysteine through the conserved F or W. The D gene is left open where the match is weak. Size is omitted from some rows. Given values are once, few, many or a class for expanded clones.

D gene	clone size	V gene	J gene	CDR3 protein	CDR3 DNA
.	many	TRBV12-3/TRBV12-4	TRBJ2-7	CASSSEGAGIYEQYF	TGTGCCAGCAGTTCGGAGGGTGCGGGGATATACGAGCAGTACTTC
.	many	TRBV7-9	TRBJ2-2	CASSPILREITGELFF	TGTGCCAGCAGCCCTATATTAAGGGAAATCACCGGGGAGCTGTTTTTT
.	many	TRBV20-1	TRBJ2-2	CSAQHGAFAGELFF	TGCAGTGCACAGCATGGGGCTTTCGCCGGGGAGCTGTTTTTT
.	many	TRBV9	TRBJ2-3	CASSVAQLTLTTDTQYF	TGTGCCAGCAGCGTAGCCCAACTGACTCTTACCACAGATACGCAGTATTTT
TRBD1	many	TRBV11-2	TRBJ2-3	CASSTSTGAVTDTQYF	TGTGCCAGCAGCACCTCGACAGGGGCGGTCACAGATACGCAGTATTTT
.	many	TRBV3-1	TRBJ1-4	CASSQGLGISTNEKLFF	TGTGCCAGCAGCCAAGGACTCGGAATCTCAACTAATGAAAAACTGTTTTTT
.	many	TRBV19	TRBJ2-3	CASSRHLVDTQYF	TGTGCCAGTAGTAGACATTTGGTAGATACGCAGTATTTT
.	many	TRBV7-8	TRBJ1-1	CASSLAWGTEAFF	TGTGCCAGCAGCTTAGCATGGGGCACTGAAGCTTTCTTT
TRBD2	many	TRBV24-1	TRBJ2-5	CATSDVTSGSQSETQYF	TGTGCCACCAGTGATGTGACTAGCGGGAGCCAGAGTGAGACCCAGTACTTC
.	.	TRBV11-2	TRBJ2-5	CASSLVLKETQYF	TGTGCCAGCAGCTTAGTGCTCAAAGAGACCCAGTACTTC
.	few	TRBV27	TRBJ2-7	CASSMGFGFRYEQYF	TGTGCCTCCTCAATGGGATTCGGGTTTCGCTACGAGCAGTACTTC
TRBD1	.	TRBV4-3	TRBJ2-3	CASSQDGTVAPDTLYF	TGCGCCAGCAGCCAAGATGGGACAGTCGCCCCAGATACGCTGTATTTT
.	many	TRBV20-1	TRBJ2-1	CSARPAGVHEQFF	TGCAGTGCTAGGCCAGCAGGGGTTCATGAGCAGTTCTTC
.	many	TRBV19	TRBJ2-7	CASSTDGSSYEQYF	TGTGCCAGTAGTACGGACGGTAGCTCCTACGAGCAGTACTTC
.	many	TRBV13	TRBJ2-7	CASSEGITYEQYF	TGTGCCAGCTCGGAAGGCATTACTTACGAGCAGTACTTC
TRBD2	.	TRBV5-3	TRBJ2-1	CASRSEGRDLSNEQFF	TGTGCCAGCAGATCCGAAGGGAGGGACCTTTCTAATGAGCAGTTCTTC
.	.	TRBV7-8	TRBJ2-3	CASSLDPDTQYF	TGTGCCAGCAGCTTGGATCCAGATACGCAGTATTTT
.	many	TRBV30	TRBJ2-3	CAWMGLSPTDTQYF	TGTGCCTGGATGGGCCTATCCCCCACAGATACGCAGTATTTT
TRBD2	medium-sized	TRBV7-6	TRBJ2-3	CASSLGTSEYTDTQYF	TGTGCCAGCAGCTTAGGGACTAGCGAGTACACAGATACGCAGTATTTT
.	many	TRBV7-2	TRBJ2-2	CASSLVGNTGELFF	TGTGCCAGCAGCTTAGTTGGGAACACCGGGGAGCTGTTTTTT
.	many	TRBV20-1	TRBJ2-7	CSAREELSYEQYF	TGCAGTGCTAGGGAAGAACTGTCCTACGAGCAGTACTTC
TRBD1	.	TRBV19	TRBJ2-3	CASSPTETGGTDTQYF	TGTGCCAGTAGTCCCACTGAGACAGGGGGCACAGATACGCAGTATTTT
.	many	TRBV7-9	TRBJ2-3	CASSVTGSTDTQYF	TGTGCCAGCAGCGTCACAGGTAGCACAGATACGCAGTATTTT
.	medium-sized	TRBV29-1	TRBJ2-3	CSVERGEGTDTQYF	TGCAGCGTTGAGCGGGGTGAGGGCACAGATACGCAGTATTTT
.	many	TRBV28	TRBJ1-5	CASSLRGQGQPQHF	TGTGCCAGCAGTTTACGGGGCCAGGGGCAGCCCCAGCATTTT
.	many	TRBV27	TRBJ2-7	CASSSGADYEQYF	TGTGCCAGCAGTTCGGGCGCCGATTACGAGCAGTACTTC
.	many	TRBV2	TRBJ2-3	CASSELLQVTDTQYF	TGTGCCAGCAGTGAATTATTACAAGTCACAGATACGCAGTATTTT
.	many	TRBV19	TRBJ2-2	CASRIGGNTGELFF	TGTGCCAGTAGGATAGGGGGGAACACCGGGGAGCTGTTTTTT
.	medium-sized	TRBV7-9	TRBJ2-3	CASSLPDTQYF	TGTGCCAGCAGTCTGCCAGATACGCAGTATTTT
.	many	TRBV7-2	TRBJ1-5	CASSLIGGPNQPQHF	TGTGCCAGCAGCTTAATAGGGGGGCCGAATCAGCCCCAGCATTTT
TRBD2	.	TRBV4-1	TRBJ2-7	CASSRGKVGTSGSYEQYF	TGCGCCAGCAGCCGAGGGAAGGTTGGGACTAGCGGGAGTTACGAGCAGTACTTC
.	many	TRBV4-3	TRBJ2-7	CASSQLGGAPYEQYF	TGCGCCAGCAGCCAATTGGGGGGGGCCCCCTACGAGCAGTACTTC
.	many	TRBV9	TRBJ2-4	CASSDQGGLGIQYF	TGTGCCAGCAGCGATCAGGGTGGCCTCGGCATTCAGTACTTC
.	.	TRBV2	TRBJ2-7	CASSFPRDTLSYEQYF	TGTGCCAGCAGTTTTCCCCGGGACACCCTCTCCTACGAGCAGTACTTC
TRBD2	few	TRBV4-1	TRBJ2-7	CASSLSGSSPNEQYF	TGCGCCAGCAGCCTGAGCGGGAGCTCTCCTAACGAGCAGTACTTC
TRBD1	many	TRBV12-3/TRBV12-4	TRBJ2-5	CASSSARGSDRQGETQYF	TGTGCCAGCAGTTCCGCGAGGGGGTCGGACAGGCAGGGCGAGACCCAGTACTTC
TRBD2	many	TRBV5-1	TRBJ2-3	CASSLEVSGSTDTQYF	TGCGCCAGCAGCTTGGAGGTTAGCGGGAGCACAGATACGCAGTATTTT
.	once	TRBV10-3	TRBJ1-4	CAISDLIGRDEKLFF	TGTGCCATCAGTGACCTGATCGGCAGGGATGAAAAACTGTTTTTT
.	many	TRBV27	TRBJ1-1	CASSFVTGSNTEAFF	TGTGCCAGCAGTTTTGTCACCGGATCTAACACTGAAGCTTTCTTT
TRBD2	once	TRBV7-8	TRBJ2-3	CASSLPLAIDTQYF	TGTGCCAGCAGCTTACCACTAGCGATAGATACGCAGTATTTT
TRBD2	many	TRBV27	TRBJ2-7	CASSTSGKAYEQYF	TGTGCCAGCAGTACTAGCGGGAAGGCCTACGAGCAGTACTTC
TRBD1	many	TRBV12-3/TRBV12-4	TRBJ2-3	CASSLTGGVDTQYF	TGTGCCAGCAGTTTGACAGGGGGGGTAGATACGCAGTATTTT